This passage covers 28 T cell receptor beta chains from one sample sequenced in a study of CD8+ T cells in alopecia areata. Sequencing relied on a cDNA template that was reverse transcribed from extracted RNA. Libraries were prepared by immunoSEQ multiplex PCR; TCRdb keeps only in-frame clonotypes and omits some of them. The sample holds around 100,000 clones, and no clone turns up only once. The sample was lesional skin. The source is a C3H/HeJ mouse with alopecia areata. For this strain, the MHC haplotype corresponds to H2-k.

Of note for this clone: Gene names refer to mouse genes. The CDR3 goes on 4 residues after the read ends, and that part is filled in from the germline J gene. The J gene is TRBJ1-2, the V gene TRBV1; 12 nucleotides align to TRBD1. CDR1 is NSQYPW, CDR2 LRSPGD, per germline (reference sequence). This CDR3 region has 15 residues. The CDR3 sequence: CTCSEGDRGRPDYTF. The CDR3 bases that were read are TGCACCTGCAGTGAAGGGGACAGGGGGCGGCCC.

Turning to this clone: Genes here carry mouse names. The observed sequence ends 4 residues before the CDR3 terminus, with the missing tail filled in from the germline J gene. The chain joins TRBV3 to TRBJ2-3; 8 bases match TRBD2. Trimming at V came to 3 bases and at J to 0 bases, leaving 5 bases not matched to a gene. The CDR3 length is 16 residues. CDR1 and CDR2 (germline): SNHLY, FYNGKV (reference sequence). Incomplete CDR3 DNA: TGTGCCAGCAGCTTGACTGGGGAAGGGAGTGCAGAA. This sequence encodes CASSLTGEGSAE. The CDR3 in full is CASSLTGEGSAETLYF. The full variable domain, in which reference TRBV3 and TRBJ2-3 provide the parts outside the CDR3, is GPKVLQIPSHQIIDMGQMVTLNCDPVSNHLYFYWYKQILGQQMEFLVNFYNGKVMEKSKLFKDQFSVERPDGSYFTLKIQPTALEDSAVYFCASSLTGEGSAETLYFGSGTRLTVL.

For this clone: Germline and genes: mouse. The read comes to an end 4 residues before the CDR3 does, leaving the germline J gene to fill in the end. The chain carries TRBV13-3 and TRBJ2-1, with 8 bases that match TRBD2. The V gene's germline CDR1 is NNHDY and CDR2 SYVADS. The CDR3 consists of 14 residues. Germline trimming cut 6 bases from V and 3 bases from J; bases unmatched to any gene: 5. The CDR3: CASNLWGAYAEQFF. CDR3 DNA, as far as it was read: TGTGCCAGCAACCTCTGGGGGGCCTATGCT.

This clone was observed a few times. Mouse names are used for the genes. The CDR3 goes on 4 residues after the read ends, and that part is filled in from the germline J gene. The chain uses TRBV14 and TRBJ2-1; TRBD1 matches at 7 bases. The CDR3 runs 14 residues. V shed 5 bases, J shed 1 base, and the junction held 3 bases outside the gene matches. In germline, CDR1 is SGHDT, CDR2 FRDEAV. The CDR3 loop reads CASRTTGNYAEQFF. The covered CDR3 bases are TGTGCCAGCAGGACGACAGGGAACTATGCT.

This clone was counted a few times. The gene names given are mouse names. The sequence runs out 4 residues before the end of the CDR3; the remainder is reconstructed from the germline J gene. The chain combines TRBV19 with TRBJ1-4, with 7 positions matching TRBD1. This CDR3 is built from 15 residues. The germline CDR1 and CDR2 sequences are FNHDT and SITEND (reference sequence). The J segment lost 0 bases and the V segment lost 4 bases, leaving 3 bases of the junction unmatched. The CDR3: CASSVGQLSNERLFF. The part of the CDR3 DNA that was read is TGTGCCAGCAGTGTGGGACAGCTTTCCAACGAA.

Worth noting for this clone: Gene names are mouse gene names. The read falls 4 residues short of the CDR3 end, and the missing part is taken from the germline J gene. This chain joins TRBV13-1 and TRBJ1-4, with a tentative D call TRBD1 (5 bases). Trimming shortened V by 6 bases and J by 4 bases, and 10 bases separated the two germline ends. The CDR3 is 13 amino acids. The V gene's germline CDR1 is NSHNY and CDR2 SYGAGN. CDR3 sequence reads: CASIGGVNERLFF. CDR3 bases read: TGTGCCAGCATTGGGGGGGTCAACGAA.

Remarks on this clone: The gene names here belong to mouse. The CDR3 region is CASGDRTGAFQDTQYF. The sequenced CDR3 bases are TGTGCCAGCGGTGATCGGACTGGGGCCTTCCAAGAC. The chain combines TRBV13-2 with TRBJ2-5; TRBD2 matches 9 bases. The read ends 4 residues shy of where the CDR3 ends; the end is completed using the germline J gene. The CDR3 length is 16 residues. Germline values: CDR1 NNHNN, CDR2 SYGAGS (reference sequence). V shed 1 base, J shed 2 bases, and the junction held 5 bases outside the gene matches.

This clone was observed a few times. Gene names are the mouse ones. The CDR3 region is CASSDSVSYEQYF. CDR3 bases read: TGTGCCAGCAGTGACTCTGTCTCCTAT. The chain employs TRBV13-1 and TRBJ2-7, with D unclear. The read falls 4 residues short of the CDR3 end, and the missing part is taken from the germline J gene. Trimming pared 2 bases from V and 0 bases from J, leaving 6 bases between. Germline V gene sequence: CDR1 NSHNY, CDR2 SYGAGN. This CDR3 spans 13 amino acids.

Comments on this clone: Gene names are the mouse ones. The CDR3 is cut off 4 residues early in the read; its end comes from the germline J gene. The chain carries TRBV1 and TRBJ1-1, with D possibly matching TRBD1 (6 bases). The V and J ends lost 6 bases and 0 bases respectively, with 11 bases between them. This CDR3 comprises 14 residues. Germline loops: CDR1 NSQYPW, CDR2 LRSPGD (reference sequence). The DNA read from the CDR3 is TGCACCTGCAGCAGGGACAATGCAAACACA. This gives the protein CTCSRDNANT. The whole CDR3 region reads CTCSRDNANTEVFF.

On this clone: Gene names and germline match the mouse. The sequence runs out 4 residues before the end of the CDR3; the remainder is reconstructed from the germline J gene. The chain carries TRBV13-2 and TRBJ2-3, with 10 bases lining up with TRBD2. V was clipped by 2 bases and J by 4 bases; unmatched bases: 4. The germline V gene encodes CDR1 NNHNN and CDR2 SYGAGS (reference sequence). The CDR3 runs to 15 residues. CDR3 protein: CASGDRDWGSETLYF. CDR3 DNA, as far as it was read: TGTGCCAGCGGTGACCGGGACTGGGGTTCAGAA.

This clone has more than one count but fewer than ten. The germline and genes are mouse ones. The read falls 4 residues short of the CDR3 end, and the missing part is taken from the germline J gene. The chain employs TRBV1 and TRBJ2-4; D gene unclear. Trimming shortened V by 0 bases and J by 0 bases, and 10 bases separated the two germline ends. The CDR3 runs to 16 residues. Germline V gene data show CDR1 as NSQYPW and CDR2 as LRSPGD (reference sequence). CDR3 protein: CTCSADPGSSQNTLYF. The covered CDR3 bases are TGCACCTGCAGTGCAGATCCAGGATCTAGTCAAAAC.

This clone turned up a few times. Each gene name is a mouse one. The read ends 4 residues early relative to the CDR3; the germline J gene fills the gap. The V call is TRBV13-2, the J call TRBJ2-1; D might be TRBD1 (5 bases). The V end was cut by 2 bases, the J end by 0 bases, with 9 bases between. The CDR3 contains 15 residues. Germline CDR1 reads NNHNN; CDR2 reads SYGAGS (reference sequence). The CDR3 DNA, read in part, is TGTGCCAGCGGTGAAAGGGGATATAACTATGCT. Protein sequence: CASGERGYNYA. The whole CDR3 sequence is CASGERGYNYAEQFF.

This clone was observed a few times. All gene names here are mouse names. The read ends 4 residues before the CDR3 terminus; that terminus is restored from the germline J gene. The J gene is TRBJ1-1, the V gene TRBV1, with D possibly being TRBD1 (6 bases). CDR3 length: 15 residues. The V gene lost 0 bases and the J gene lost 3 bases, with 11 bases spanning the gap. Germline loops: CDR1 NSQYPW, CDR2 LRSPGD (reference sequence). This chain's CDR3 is CTCSAEGGAYTEVFF. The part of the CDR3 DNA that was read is TGCACCTGCAGTGCAGAGGGGGGGGCGTACACA.

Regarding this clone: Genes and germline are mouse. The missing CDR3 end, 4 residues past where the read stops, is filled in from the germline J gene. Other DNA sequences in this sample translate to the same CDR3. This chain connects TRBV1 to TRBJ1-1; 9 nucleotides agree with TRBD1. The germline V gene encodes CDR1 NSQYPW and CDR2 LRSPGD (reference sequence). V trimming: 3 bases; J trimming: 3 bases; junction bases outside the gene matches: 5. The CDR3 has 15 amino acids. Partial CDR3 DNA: TGCACCTGCAGTGCCGAGACAGGGGGGTACACA. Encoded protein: CTCSAETGGYT. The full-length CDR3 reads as CTCSAETGGYTEVFF.

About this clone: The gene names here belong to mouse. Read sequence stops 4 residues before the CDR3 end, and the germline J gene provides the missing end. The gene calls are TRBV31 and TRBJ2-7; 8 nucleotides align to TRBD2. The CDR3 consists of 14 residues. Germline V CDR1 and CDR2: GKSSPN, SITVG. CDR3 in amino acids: CAWSLGWGGYEQYF. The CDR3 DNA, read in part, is TGTGCCTGGAGTCTAGGATGGGGGGGGTAT.

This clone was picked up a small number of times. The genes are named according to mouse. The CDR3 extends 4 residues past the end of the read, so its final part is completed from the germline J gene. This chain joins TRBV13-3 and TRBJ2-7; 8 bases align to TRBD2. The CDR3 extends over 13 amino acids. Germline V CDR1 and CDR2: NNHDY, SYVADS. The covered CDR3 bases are TGTGCCAGCAGAGGGTGGGGGGGGGAT. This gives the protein CASRGWGGD. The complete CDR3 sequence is CASRGWGGDEQYF.

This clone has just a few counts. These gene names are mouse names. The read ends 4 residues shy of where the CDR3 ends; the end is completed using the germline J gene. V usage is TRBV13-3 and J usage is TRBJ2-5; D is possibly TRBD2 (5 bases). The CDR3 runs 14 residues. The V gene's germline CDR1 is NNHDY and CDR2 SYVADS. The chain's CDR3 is CASSLGGRGDTQYF. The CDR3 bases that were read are TGTGCCAGCAGTCTGGGTGGGCGCGGGGAC.

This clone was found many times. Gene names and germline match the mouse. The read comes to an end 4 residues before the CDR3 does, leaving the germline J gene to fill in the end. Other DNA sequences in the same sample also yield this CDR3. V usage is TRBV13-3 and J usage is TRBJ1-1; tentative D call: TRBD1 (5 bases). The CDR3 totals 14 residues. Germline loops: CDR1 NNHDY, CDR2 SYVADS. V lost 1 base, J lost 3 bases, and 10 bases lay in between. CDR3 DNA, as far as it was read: TGTGCCAGCAGTGATAGGCAGGGAGACACA. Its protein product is CASSDRQGDT. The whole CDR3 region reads CASSDRQGDTEVFF.

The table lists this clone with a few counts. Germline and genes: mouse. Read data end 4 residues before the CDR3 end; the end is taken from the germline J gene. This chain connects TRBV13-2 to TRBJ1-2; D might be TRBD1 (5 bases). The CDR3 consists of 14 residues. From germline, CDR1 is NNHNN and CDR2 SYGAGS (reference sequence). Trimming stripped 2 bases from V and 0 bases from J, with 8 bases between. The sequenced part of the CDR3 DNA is TGTGCCAGCGGTGAAGGACAAGCAAACTCC. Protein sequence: CASGEGQANS. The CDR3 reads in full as CASGEGQANSDYTF.

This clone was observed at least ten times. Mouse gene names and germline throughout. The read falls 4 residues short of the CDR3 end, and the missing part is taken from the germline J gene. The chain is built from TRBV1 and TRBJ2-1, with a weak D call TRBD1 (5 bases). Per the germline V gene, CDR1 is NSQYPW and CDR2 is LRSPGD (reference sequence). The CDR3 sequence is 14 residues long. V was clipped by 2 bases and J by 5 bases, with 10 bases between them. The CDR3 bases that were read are TGCACCTGCAGTGCAAACCAGGGAGATGCT. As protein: CTCSANQGDA. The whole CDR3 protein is CTCSANQGDAEQFF.

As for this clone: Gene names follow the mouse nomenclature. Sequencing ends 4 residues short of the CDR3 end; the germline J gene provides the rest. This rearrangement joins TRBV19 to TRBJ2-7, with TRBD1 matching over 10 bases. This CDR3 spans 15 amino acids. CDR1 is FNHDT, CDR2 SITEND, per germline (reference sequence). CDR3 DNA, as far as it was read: TGTGCCAGCAGCCTCTCCGGGACAGGGGATGAT. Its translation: CASSLSGTGDD. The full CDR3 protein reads CASSLSGTGDDEQYF. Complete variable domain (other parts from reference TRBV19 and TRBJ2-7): GGIITQTPKFLIGQEGQKLTLKCQQNFNHDTMYWYRQDSGKGLRLIYYSITENDLQKGDLSEGYDASREKKSSFSLTVTSAQKNEMAVFLCASSLSGTGDDEQYFGPGTRLTVL.

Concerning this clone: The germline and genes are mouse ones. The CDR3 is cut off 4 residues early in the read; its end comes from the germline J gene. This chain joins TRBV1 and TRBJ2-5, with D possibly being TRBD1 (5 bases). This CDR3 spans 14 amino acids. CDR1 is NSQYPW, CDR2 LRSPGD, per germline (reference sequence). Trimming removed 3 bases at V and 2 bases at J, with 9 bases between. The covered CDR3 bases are TGCACCTGCAGTGCGCGACAGTTCCAAGAC. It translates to CTCSARQFQD. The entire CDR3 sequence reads CTCSARQFQDTQYF.

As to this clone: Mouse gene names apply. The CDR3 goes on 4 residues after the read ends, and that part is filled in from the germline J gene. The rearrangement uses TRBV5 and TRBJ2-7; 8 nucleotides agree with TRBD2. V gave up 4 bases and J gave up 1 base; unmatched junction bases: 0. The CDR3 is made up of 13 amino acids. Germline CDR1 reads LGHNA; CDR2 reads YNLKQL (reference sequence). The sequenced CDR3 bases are TGTGCCAGCAGCCGGGACTGGTCCTAT. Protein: CASSRDWSY. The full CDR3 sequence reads CASSRDWSYEQYF.

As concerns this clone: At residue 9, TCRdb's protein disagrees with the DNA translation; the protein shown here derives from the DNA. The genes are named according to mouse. CDR3 DNA, as far as it was read: TGTGCTAGCGAGGGGTTTGGAAATACG. Protein product: CASEGFGNT. The whole CDR3 protein is CASEGFGNTLYF. The chain has TRBV29 and TRBJ1-3, with D tentatively TRBD1 (5 bases). Read coverage stops 3 residues before the CDR3 terminus; the germline J gene supplies the remainder. Trimming cost V 8 bases and J 3 bases, with 8 bases left between them. CDR3 size: 12 residues. Germline-derived CDR1 and CDR2 are MSHET and SYDVDS.

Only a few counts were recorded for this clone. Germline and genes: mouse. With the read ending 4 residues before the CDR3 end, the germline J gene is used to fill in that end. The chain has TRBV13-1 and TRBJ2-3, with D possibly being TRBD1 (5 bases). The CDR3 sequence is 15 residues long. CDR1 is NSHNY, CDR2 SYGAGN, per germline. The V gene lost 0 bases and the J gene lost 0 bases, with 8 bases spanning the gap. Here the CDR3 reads CASSDVAGSAETLYF. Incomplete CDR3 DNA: TGTGCCAGCAGTGATGTTGCAGGGAGTGCAGAA.

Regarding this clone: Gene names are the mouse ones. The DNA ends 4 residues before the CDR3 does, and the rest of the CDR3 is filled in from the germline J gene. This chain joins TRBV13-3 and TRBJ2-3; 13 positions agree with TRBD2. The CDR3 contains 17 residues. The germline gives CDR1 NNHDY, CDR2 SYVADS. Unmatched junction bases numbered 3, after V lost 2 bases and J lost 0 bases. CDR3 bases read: TGTGCCAGCAGTGACTGGACTGGGGGGGCTAGTGCAGAA. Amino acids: CASSDWTGGASAE. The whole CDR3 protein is CASSDWTGGASAETLYF.

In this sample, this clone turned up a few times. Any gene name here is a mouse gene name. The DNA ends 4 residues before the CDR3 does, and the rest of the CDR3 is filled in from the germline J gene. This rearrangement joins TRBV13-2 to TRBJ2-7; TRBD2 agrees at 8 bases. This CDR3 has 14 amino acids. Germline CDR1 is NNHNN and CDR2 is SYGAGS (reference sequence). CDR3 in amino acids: CASGDAGGRDEQYF. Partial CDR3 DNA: TGTGCCAGCGGTGATGCTGGGGGGAGAGAT.

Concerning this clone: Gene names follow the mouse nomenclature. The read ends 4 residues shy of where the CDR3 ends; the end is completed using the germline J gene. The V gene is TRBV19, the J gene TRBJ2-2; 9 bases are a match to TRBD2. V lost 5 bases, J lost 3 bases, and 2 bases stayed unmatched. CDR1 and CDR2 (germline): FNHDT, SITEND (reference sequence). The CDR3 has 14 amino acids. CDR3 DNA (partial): TGTGCCAGCAGGACTGGGGGATACACCGGG. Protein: CASRTGGYTG. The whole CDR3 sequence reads CASRTGGYTGQLYF.